This T cell receptor (beta chain) was identified during a study of T cells in Graves' hyperthyroidism and ophthalmopathy. Findings and limits, study-wide: Ophthalmopathy and stable hyperthyroidism were told apart by a 13 V-J model.

Looked up from germline, CDR1 is SQVTM and CDR2 is ANQGSEA. Trimming cost V 5 bases and J 6 bases; bases outside gene matches: 15. The CDR3 spans 16 residues. This clonotype came up many times. Its target is not known. Template material for amplifying TCR beta CDR3 regions consisted of RNA transcripts. Initially, a first-round RT-PCR of the TCR CDR3 employed the HTBI primer set. TCRdb redid the calling of the multiplex PCR reads with MiXCR, one entry per CDR3 protein. The repertoire has over 300,000 distinct CDR3 sequences, over 11% of them found once; the top ten carry approximately 10%. The receptor was isolated from an older woman with Graves' hyperthyroidism. Sample: blood. The genes are TRBV29-1 and TRBJ2-1, with TRBD1 identical over 8 bases. The CDR3 loop reads CSVLLPGSGGSNEQFF. CDR3 nucleotide sequence: TGCAGCGTTTTACTCCCGGGATCAGGGGGCAGCAATGAGCAGTTCTTC.